This T cell receptor beta chain is from a study of blood T cells in healthy people across ages. Overall study context: About one barcoded beta molecule was captured per two T cells (by template switching). The study, taken as a whole, reports: Higher naive T cell percentage went strongly together with higher TCR beta diversity.

Sample-barcoded 5' priming and a J-beta primer mix drove a second PCR of about 7 to 11 cycles. TCRdb re-derived calls from the 5' RACE reads in MiXCR, one entry per CDR3 protein. The data show fewer than 900,000 distinct CDR3 sequences, around 36% seen once. As to this clonotype: What it recognizes is unknown.

The CDR3 sequence is 12 residues long. Germline V gives CDR1 DFQATT, CDR2 SNEGSKA (reference sequence). Trimming stripped 4 bases from V and 6 bases from J, with 13 bases between. Sequencing was performed on blood. The TCR sequence derives from a man younger than 35 in good health. The chain carries TRBV20-1 and TRBJ2-7; the D gene is possibly TRBD2 (5 bases). The CDR3 loop is CSAIGPGSEQYF. CDR3 sequence (DNA): TGCAGTGCTATTGGACCGGGGTCCGAGCAGTACTTC.